Many counts were recorded for the clone carrying this T cell receptor (beta chain). This may be a read error, as it is one base from a much larger clone. Other nucleotide sequences from this sample produce the same CDR3. This sample stems from a study of metastatic and nonmetastatic thyroid tumors. TCRdb re-clonotyped the PCR reads through MiXCR. The top ten clones hold 6.1% of a sample with just under 20,000 clones, 25% to 30% of them seen once. Treatment of any kind had been given to no patient before thyroid surgery. The germline CDR1 and CDR2 sequences are SGHDN and FVKESK. The CDR3 runs 14 residues. V was pared by 7 bases and J by 4 bases, with 17 bases between.

This rearrangement joins TRBV14 to TRBJ2-7; TRBD2 is a possible D gene (5 bases). The TCR was taken from a female donor with papillary thyroid cancer or a benign thyroid nodule (not recorded which). Some clones in this sample may be carry-over from other donors' samples. Input material: blood. CDR3: CASNHSRTGYEQYF. The CDR3 DNA reads TGTGCCAGCAACCATTCCCGTACGGGGTACGAGCAGTACTTC.